This T cell receptor (beta chain) was sequenced in a study of blood T cell repertoires in COVID-19. The wider study: From the United States, Italy and Spain came samples of acute and convalescent COVID-19. PBMCs, B-cell-depleted T cells, or T cells provided the cDNA or gDNA that made up the material.

Those enrolled in Seattle joined during active infection and were followed longitudinally afterward. Germline-derived CDR1 and CDR2 are ENHRY and SYGVKD. The CDR3 is 12 residues long. Trimming left V 7 bases short and J 4 bases short, with 10 bases between. In the original workflow: From reference gene primer amplification, estimates of nucleated cell counts were derived. Produced via immunoSEQ multiplex PCR; TCRdb's table is partial and in-frame only. V and J calls and clone size are as listed in that table; D and trimming were resolved from the DNA. The sample has over 250,000 clones; roughly 90% are singletons.

The rearrangement links TRBV10-3 to TRBJ1-1; TRBD1 might be the D (5 bases). The receptor was isolated from a woman in her seventies with COVID-19, enrolled during active disease. The sequencing input was peripheral blood. CDR3: CAIKQGSTEAFF. As DNA, the CDR3 is TGTGCCATCAAGCAGGGAAGCACTGAAGCTTTCTTT.